A selection of T cell receptor beta chains follows, all from one sample in a study of T cells after yellow fever vaccination. MiXCR, run by TCRdb on the 5' RACE reads, gives a single entry per CDR3 protein. Of some 120,000 distinct CDR3 sequences in the sample, 6.5% to 8% were seen once. The sequenced sample was CD4+ T cells sorted from PBMCs, obtained approximately 11 days after the first yellow fever vaccination. The receptors were gathered from a man between 18 and 29 years old who received the YFV17D yellow fever vaccine. Each CDR3 is given with its conserved first and last residue. The D gene is left open where the match is weak. Expanded clones get a size class; other rows say once, few or many, or leave the size out.

v_gene: TRBV7-2; j_gene: TRBJ1-5; d_gene: .; abundance: many; CDR3aa: CASSLGPRGQPQHF; CDR3nt: TGTGCCAGCAGCTTAGGCCCTAGGGGGCAGCCCCAGCATTTT
v_gene: TRBV6-2/TRBV6-3; j_gene: TRBJ2-6; d_gene: TRBD1; abundance: many; CDR3aa: CASSTYGQGSSGANVLTF; CDR3nt: TGTGCCAGCAGCACCTACGGACAGGGAAGCTCTGGGGCCAACGTCCTGACTTTC
v_gene: TRBV7-2; j_gene: TRBJ2-3; d_gene: .; abundance: many; CDR3aa: CASSLVPDRDTQYF; CDR3nt: TGTGCCAGCAGCTTAGTCCCGGATCGGGATACGCAGTATTTT
v_gene: TRBV7-2; j_gene: TRBJ1-3; d_gene: .; abundance: few; CDR3aa: CASSPHSGGQGNTIYF; CDR3nt: TGTGCCAGCAGCCCCCACAGTGGGGGGCAAGGAAACACCATATATTTT
v_gene: TRBV29-1; j_gene: TRBJ1-1; d_gene: TRBD1; abundance: many; CDR3aa: CSADREAFF; CDR3nt: TGCAGCGCGGACAGGGAAGCTTTCTTT
v_gene: TRBV5-5; j_gene: TRBJ1-4; d_gene: .; abundance: many; CDR3aa: CASSLEVSGMALFF; CDR3nt: TGTGCCAGCAGCTTAGAAGTTTCGGGGATGGCACTGTTTTTT
v_gene: TRBV30; j_gene: TRBJ1-2; d_gene: TRBD1; abundance: .; CDR3aa: CAWSSTGDGGYTF; CDR3nt: TGTGCCTGGAGTTCGACAGGGGATGGTGGCTACACCTTC
v_gene: TRBV7-9; j_gene: TRBJ1-4; d_gene: .; abundance: many; CDR3aa: CASSLPANEKLFF; CDR3nt: TGTGCCAGCAGCTTACCCGCTAATGAAAAACTGTTTTTT
v_gene: TRBV6-2/TRBV6-3; j_gene: TRBJ1-1; d_gene: .; abundance: many; CDR3aa: CASSVGLNTEAFF; CDR3nt: TGTGCCAGCAGTGTTGGGTTGAACACTGAAGCTTTCTTT
v_gene: TRBV10-3; j_gene: TRBJ2-3; d_gene: TRBD2; abundance: many; CDR3aa: CAISESTGGGAADTQYF; CDR3nt: TGTGCCATCAGTGAGTCAACAGGCGGGGGGGCTGCAGATACGCAGTATTTT
v_gene: TRBV4-3; j_gene: TRBJ1-2; d_gene: .; abundance: many; CDR3aa: CASSLTVGGSYGYTF; CDR3nt: TGCGCCAGCAGCCTCACTGTGGGGGGTTCTTATGGCTACACCTTC
v_gene: TRBV2; j_gene: TRBJ2-5; d_gene: .; abundance: many; CDR3aa: CASSLQGRGKTQYF; CDR3nt: TGTGCCAGCAGCTTACAGGGGAGGGGTAAGACCCAGTACTTC
v_gene: TRBV20-1; j_gene: TRBJ2-2; d_gene: TRBD1; abundance: many; CDR3aa: CSARFKPGTANTGELFF; CDR3nt: TGCAGTGCTAGATTTAAACCCGGGACAGCTAACACCGGGGAGCTGTTTTTT
v_gene: TRBV6-1; j_gene: TRBJ2-1; d_gene: .; abundance: many; CDR3aa: CASSEPPVNEQFF; CDR3nt: TGTGCCAGCAGTGAACCGCCTGTCAATGAGCAGTTCTTC
v_gene: TRBV5-1; j_gene: TRBJ1-1; d_gene: .; abundance: many; CDR3aa: CASSSGHSNTEAFF; CDR3nt: TGCGCCAGCAGCTCTGGACACTCGAACACTGAAGCTTTCTTT
v_gene: TRBV25-1; j_gene: TRBJ1-1; d_gene: .; abundance: many; CDR3aa: CASSATGPNEAFF; CDR3nt: TGTGCCAGCAGTGCCACAGGTCCCAACGAAGCTTTCTTT
v_gene: TRBV7-2; j_gene: TRBJ1-2; d_gene: .; abundance: many; CDR3aa: CASSPGGVGYTF; CDR3nt: TGTGCCAGCAGCCCCGGGGGGGTCGGCTACACCTTC
v_gene: TRBV6-5; j_gene: TRBJ2-5; d_gene: TRBD2; abundance: many; CDR3aa: CASSYGLAVRAQYF; CDR3nt: TGTGCCAGCAGTTACGGACTAGCGGTCAGGGCCCAGTACTTC
v_gene: TRBV28; j_gene: TRBJ2-3; d_gene: TRBD2; abundance: many; CDR3aa: CASSFERGFTDTQYF; CDR3nt: TGTGCCAGCAGTTTCGAGCGGGGGTTCACAGATACGCAGTATTTT
v_gene: TRBV29-1; j_gene: TRBJ2-3; d_gene: .; abundance: few; CDR3aa: CSVPPERVDTQYF; CDR3nt: TGCAGCGTCCCACCGGAAAGGGTGGATACGCAGTATTTT
v_gene: TRBV7-9; j_gene: TRBJ2-1; d_gene: .; abundance: many; CDR3aa: CASSLAGNNEQFF; CDR3nt: TGTGCCAGCAGCTTAGCGGGGAACAATGAGCAGTTCTTC
v_gene: TRBV20-1; j_gene: TRBJ2-1; d_gene: TRBD2; abundance: many; CDR3aa: CSAAQLAGGPHEQFF; CDR3nt: TGCAGTGCTGCCCAACTAGCGGGGGGGCCCCATGAGCAGTTCTTC
v_gene: TRBV5-1; j_gene: TRBJ2-3; d_gene: TRBD2; abundance: many; CDR3aa: CASSVGDYTDTQYF; CDR3nt: TGCGCCAGCAGCGTGGGGGACTACACAGATACGCAGTATTTT
v_gene: TRBV18; j_gene: TRBJ2-5; d_gene: TRBD2; abundance: many; CDR3aa: CASSPVAGEATQYF; CDR3nt: TGTGCCAGCTCACCAGTAGCGGGGGAAGCGACCCAGTACTTC
v_gene: TRBV23-1; j_gene: TRBJ2-7; d_gene: TRBD2; abundance: many; CDR3aa: CARRLAGGRLDEQYF; CDR3nt: TGCGCCAGACGACTAGCGGGGGGGAGGTTGGACGAGCAGTACTTC
v_gene: TRBV5-1; j_gene: TRBJ2-3; d_gene: TRBD2; abundance: many; CDR3aa: CASSYTSGGAADTQYF; CDR3nt: TGCGCCAGCAGCTACACTAGCGGGGGGGCCGCAGATACGCAGTATTTT
v_gene: TRBV7-9; j_gene: TRBJ2-5; d_gene: .; abundance: few; CDR3aa: CASSQGTVTQYF; CDR3nt: TGTGCCAGCAGCCAGGGGACGGTGACCCAGTACTTC